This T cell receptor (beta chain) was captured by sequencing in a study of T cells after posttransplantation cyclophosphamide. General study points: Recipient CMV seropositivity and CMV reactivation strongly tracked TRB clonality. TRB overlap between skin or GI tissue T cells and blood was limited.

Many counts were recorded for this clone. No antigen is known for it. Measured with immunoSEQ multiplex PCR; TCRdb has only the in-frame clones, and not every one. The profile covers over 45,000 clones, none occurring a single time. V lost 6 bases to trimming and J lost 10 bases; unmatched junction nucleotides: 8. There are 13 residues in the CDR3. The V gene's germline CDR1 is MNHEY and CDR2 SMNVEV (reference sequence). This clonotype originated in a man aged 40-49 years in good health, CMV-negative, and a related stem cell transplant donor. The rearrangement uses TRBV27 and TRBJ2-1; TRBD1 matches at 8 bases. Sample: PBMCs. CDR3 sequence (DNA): TGTGCCAGCAGGATGACAGGGGTTGGGGAGCAGTTCTTC. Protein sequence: CASRMTGVGEQFF.